This T cell receptor (beta chain) derives from a study of CD8+CD57+ T cells in acquired aplastic anemia. Study findings and constraints: Found in both controls and patients were approximately 31 CD8+ CDR3 sequences.

In this sample, this clonotype turned up many times. Its antigen is unidentified. Profiling of TCR beta VDJ combinations and CDR3 sequences used genomic DNA as template. TCRdb independently ran MiXCR on the reads; one entry per CDR3 protein. This sample has approximately 190,000 distinct CDR3 sequences; 40% to 50% occur once, and the top ten carry 8.5% to 10%. Per germline, CDR1 MNHNS and CDR2 SASEGT. The CDR3 runs 13 residues. The V end lost 3 bases, the J end lost 11 bases, and 16 bases lay between the germline ends. Patients sequenced had flow cytometry evidence of CD8+CD57+ cell expansion. Source material: sorted CD4+, CD8+, or CD8+CD57+ T cells (not recorded which) from PBMCs. This clonotype originated in a human donor with aplastic anemia. V usage is TRBV6-1 and J usage is TRBJ1-1, with D unresolved. This CDR3 is CASSDRVEGKAFF. DNA for the CDR3: TGTGCCAGCAGTGACCGCGTTGAGGGTAAGGCTTTCTTT.